The 9 T cell receptor beta chains below come from one sample, sequenced in a study of vaccination and CD4 T cells after COVID-19. The antigens for these receptors are not known. Treatment specified: roughly ten-day PBMC culture with coronavirus spike peptide pools or control peptides (ViraFEST assay). Oncomine TCR Beta short-read sequencing was applied to DNA from cultured CD4+ T cells. MiXCR was run by TCRdb on the PCR reads, yielding one entry per CDR3 protein. The repertoire holds some 3,500 distinct CDR3 sequences, roughly 40% seen once, with over 20% in the top ten. Sequenced material: CD4+ T cells from blood, cultured in vitro. Receptors originate from a human donor who had recovered from COVID-19.

The rearrangement links TRBV6-2 or TRBV6-3 to TRBJ2-1; D perhaps matches TRBD2 (6 bases). With 2 bases removed from V and 0 bases from J, the gap between germline ends came to 14 bases. This CDR3 spans 17 amino acids. Per germline, CDR1 MNHEY and CDR2 SVGEGT. CDR3 DNA: TGTGCCAGCAGTTACCGACCAGCGGGTTCCTCCTACAATGAGCAGTTCTTC. Protein sequence: CASSYRPAGSSYNEQFF.

The chain carries TRBV5-5 and TRBJ2-5, with D tentatively TRBD1 or TRBD2 (5 bases each). Germline CDR1 and CDR2: SGHKS and YYEKEE (reference sequence). Between the trimmed V and J ends, which lost 0 bases and 3 bases, there was a span of 12 bases. The CDR3 extends over 15 amino acids. Written as DNA, the CDR3 is TGTGCCAGCAGCTTGGAAGGGACCATGGAAGAGACCCAGTACTTC. Translated: CASSLEGTMEETQYF.

The CDR3 sequence is CASSLVEGLNTEAFF. The CDR3 DNA reads TGTGCCAGCAGTTTAGTGGAAGGGTTGAACACTGAAGCTTTCTTT. The genes are TRBV12-3 or TRBV12-4 and TRBJ1-1; D uncertain. V gave up 1 base and J gave up 0 bases, with 9 bases separating them. The CDR3 is 15 amino acids.

This clonotype occurred a few times. The chain recombines TRBV7-8 with TRBJ2-7; TRBD2 matches 10 bases. Losses at the gene ends were 3 bases for V and 2 bases for J; bases not matched to a gene: 4. The germline gives CDR1 SGHVS, CDR2 FQNEAQ. This CDR3 has 15 amino acids. CDR3: CASSLVLAGTYEQYF. DNA of the CDR3: TGTGCCAGCAGCTTGGTACTAGCGGGAACCTACGAGCAGTACTTC. Complete variable domain (other parts from reference TRBV7-8 and TRBJ2-7): GAGVSQSPRYKVAKRGQDVALRCDPISGHVSLFWYQQALGQGPEFLTYFQNEAQLDKSGLPSDRFFAERPEGSVSTLKIQRTQQEDSAVYLCASSLVLAGTYEQYFGPGTRLTVT.

This clonotype was found a few times. The rearrangement joins TRBV7-2 to TRBJ1-3; 9 positions match TRBD1. This CDR3 comprises 14 residues. Germline loops: CDR1 SGHTA, CDR2 FQGNSA. Trimming at V came to 5 bases and at J to 8 bases, leaving 7 bases not matched to a gene. The CDR3, as DNA: TGTGCCAGCAGCCGAATACAGGGGGCACACACCATATATTTT. Translated: CASSRIQGAHTIYF.

This clonotype was seen a few times. DNA for the CDR3: TGTGCCAGTAGTCTCCGGGACAGCTACGAGCAGTACTTC. Amino acid sequence: CASSLRDSYEQYF. The chain links TRBV19 to TRBJ2-7, with 7 bases aligning to TRBD1. CDR3 length equals 13 residues. Germline loops: CDR1 LNHDA, CDR2 SQIVND (reference sequence). V gave up 5 bases and J gave up 3 bases; unmatched junction bases: 4.

This clonotype was counted once. This chain links TRBV6-1 with TRBJ2-3, with 8 bases aligning to TRBD2. The CDR3 has 13 amino acids. The germline gives CDR1 MNHNS, CDR2 SASEGT. After removal of 10 bases from V and 4 bases from J, the junction contained 7 bases not matched to a gene. Here the CDR3 DNA reads TGTGCCACGGGGGGGGCGATCGCAGATACGCAGTATTTT. Amino acid sequence: CATGGAIADTQYF.

This clonotype was detected a few times. The chain couples TRBV20-1 to TRBJ2-7; D is unresolved. Germline V gives CDR1 DFQATT, CDR2 SNEGSKA (reference sequence). V lost 2 bases and J 4 bases, leaving 9 bases between the germline ends. This CDR3 region has 12 residues. The CDR3 sequence: CSARTLEYEQYF. The DNA for the CDR3 is TGCAGTGCTAGAACACTGGAGTACGAGCAGTACTTC.

To note about this clonotype: Germline and junction disagree at one end, which may indicate a read error. The V call is TRBV12-3 or TRBV12-4, the J call TRBJ1-6; D uncertain. This CDR3 spans 14 amino acids. CDR3 residues: CASTLDTANSPLHF. DNA for the CDR3: TGTGCCAGCACTTTAGACACCGCCAATTCACCCCTCCACTTT.